The 32 T cell receptor beta chains listed next were all sequenced from one sample in a study of chemoradiotherapy in HPV16-positive cancers (dated by TCRdb to 2021 to 2024). Receptor libraries were prepared by the immunoSEQ multiplex PCR assay. TCRdb took this table from immuneACCESS and kept in-frame rearrangements with V and J called. Such tables lack part of the clones; where checked against another copy, unresolved V genes explain under half of the gap, and the rest is unexplained. The sample yields tens of thousands of clones; approximately 84% were counted once. The top ten clones comprise less than 6% of the sample. The input for sequencing was blood, taken from a patient who underwent chemoradiotherapy. These receptors all come from a human donor with HPV-associated anogenital cancer.

The rearrangement joins TRBV4-2 to TRBJ2-4; 9 nucleotides agree with TRBD1. This CDR3 region has 14 residues. The V gene end was trimmed by 4 bases and the J gene end by 8 bases; junction bases not matched to a gene: 6. Per germline, CDR1 LGHNA and CDR2 YNFKEQ. CDR3 in amino acids: CASSRDRGIDIQYF. DNA for the CDR3: TGTGCCAGCAGCCGCGACAGGGGGATAGACATTCAGTACTTC.

V gene TRBV19 combines with J gene TRBJ1-4; D unclear. The CDR3 is 15 residues long. Germline V CDR1 and CDR2: LNHDA, SQIVND (reference sequence). The ends were cut back, 3 bases at V and 13 bases at J, with 21 bases in the middle. CDR3 loop: CASSINYGPPRGLFF. CDR3 sequence (DNA): TGTGCCAGTAGTATTAACTATGGGCCCCCTCGGGGACTGTTTTTT.

This chain connects TRBV6-5 to TRBJ1-2; D not resolved. CDR1 MNHEY and CDR2 SVGAGI come from the germline V gene. The CDR3 has 13 amino acids. V lost 7 bases and J 5 bases, leaving 14 bases between the germline ends. The CDR3 protein is CASKAGQNYGYTF. The DNA for the CDR3 is TGTGCCAGCAAAGCTGGCCAGAATTATGGCTACACCTTC.

The V and J genes are TRBV5-8 and TRBJ1-1; D unresolved. Germline V gives CDR1 SGHTS, CDR2 YDEGEE. The CDR3 loop spans 13 amino acids. Trimming removed 1 base at V and 1 base at J, with 5 bases between. The CDR3: CASSLLRNTEAFF. The CDR3 DNA reads as TGTGCCAGCAGCTTGTTAAGGAACACTGAAGCTTTCTTT.

This chain links TRBV15 with TRBJ1-6; D gene unclear. This CDR3 is 13 amino acids long. Germline V gene lookup returns CDR1 LNHNV and CDR2 YYDKDF (reference sequence). Trimming cost V 0 bases and J 12 bases, with 9 bases left between them. The DNA for the CDR3 is TGTGCCACCAGCAGAGATCCTCCGGGACCCCTCCACTTT. Translation gives CATSRDPPGPLHF. Complete variable domain (other parts from reference TRBV15 and TRBJ1-6): DAMVIQNPRYQVTQFGKPVTLSCSQTLNHNVMYWYQQKSSQAPKLLFHYYDKDFNNEADTPDNFQSRRPNTSFCFLDIRSPGLGDTAMYLCATSRDPPGPLHFGNGTRLTVT.

This sequence joins TRBV4-1 and TRBJ1-4, with D hard to call. The germline V gene encodes CDR1 MGHRA and CDR2 YSYEKL. V dropped 0 bases and J dropped 8 bases, with 10 bases sitting between them. CDR3 length: 14 residues. The CDR3 spells CASSQDRSDEKLFF. In nucleotides, the CDR3 is TGCGCCAGCAGCCAAGATCGGTCAGACGAAAAACTGTTTTTT.

This clone was seen a handful of times. The V and J genes are TRBV18 and TRBJ1-4; unclear D gene. V lost 7 bases and J lost 8, with 14 bases in between. This CDR3 region has 13 residues. In germline, CDR1 is KGHSH, CDR2 LQKENI. The CDR3 coding sequence is TGTGCCAGCTGCACCTCGGGCAGAGAAAAACTGTTTTTT. This translates into CASCTSGREKLFF.

The rearrangement links TRBV9 to TRBJ1-2, with a weak D call TRBD1 (5 bases). V was pared by 5 bases and J by 1 base, with 18 bases between. This CDR3 has 16 amino acids. CDR1 is SGDLS, CDR2 YYNGEE, per germline. CDR3 in DNA: TGTGCCAGCAGTGCTAATCGGGACCGAGGTAACTATGGCTACACCTTC. Its translation is CASSANRDRGNYGYTF.

The V gene is TRBV5-4, the J gene TRBJ2-3; 7 bases match TRBD2. V was clipped by 1 base and J by 4 bases; unmatched bases: 0. The CDR3 totals 13 residues. The germline V gene encodes CDR1 SGHNT and CDR2 YYREEE (reference sequence). In DNA, the CDR3 is TGTGCCAGCAGCTTGCGGGGGGCAGATACGCAGTATTTT. This sequence encodes CASSLRGADTQYF.

J is TRBJ2-3 and V is TRBV7-8; D remains unclear. Germline V gene data show CDR1 as SGHVS and CDR2 as FQNEAQ. There are 12 residues in the CDR3. The V end lost 2 bases, the J end lost 6 bases, and 6 bases lay between the germline ends. CDR3 nucleotides: TGTGCCAGCAGCTTATCAAGGGATACGCAGTATTTT. Protein product: CASSLSRDTQYF.

V is TRBV5-6 and J is TRBJ2-5; D unresolved. The CDR3 sequence is 15 residues long. CDR1 and CDR2 (germline): SGHDT, YYEEEE. The V end lost 2 bases, the J end lost 7 bases, and 18 bases lay between the germline ends. As DNA, the CDR3 is TGTGCCAGCAGCTTTTTTCGCGGACCAGCTTTGACCCAGTACTTC. Translated, it gives CASSFFRGPALTQYF.

This chain uses TRBV6-5 with TRBJ1-6; 8 bases line up with TRBD1. Per the germline V gene, CDR1 is MNHEY and CDR2 is SVGAGI. This CDR3 spans 15 amino acids. V lost 5 bases to trimming and J lost 7 bases; unmatched junction nucleotides: 7. As DNA, the CDR3 is TGTGCCAGCAGTGCCGGGACAGGAATGAATTCACCCCTCCACTTT. This translates into CASSAGTGMNSPLHF.

This clone was counted between two and nine times. The CDR3: CASSPDREDYGYTF. In DNA form, the CDR3 reads TGTGCCAGCTCACCAGACAGGGAGGACTATGGCTACACCTTC. The V gene is TRBV18, the J gene TRBJ1-2, with 7 bases fitting TRBD1. Germline V gene lookup returns CDR1 KGHSH and CDR2 LQKENI. Unmatched junction bases numbered 3, after V lost 2 bases and J lost 3 bases. This CDR3 contains 14 residues.

The CDR3 reads CASSKNRGDNYGYTF. Written as DNA, the CDR3 is TGTGCCAGTTCGAAGAACAGGGGGGATAACTATGGCTACACCTTC. This chain connects TRBV28 to TRBJ1-2; 8 bases align to TRBD1. This CDR3 region has 15 residues. V lost 9 bases to trimming and J lost 1 base; unmatched junction nucleotides: 10. CDR1 MDHEN and CDR2 SYDVKM come from the germline V gene.

The chain links TRBV25-1 to TRBJ2-5, with 8 bases that match TRBD2. The V segment lost 6 bases and the J segment 5 bases; nucleotides outside the gene matches: 5. The CDR3 sequence is 13 residues long. CDR1 and CDR2 from the germline V gene are MGHDK and SYGVNS. CDR3 loop: CASSLRGGETQYF. In DNA form, the CDR3 reads TGTGCCAGCAGCCTTCGGGGGGGGGAGACCCAGTACTTC.

V is TRBV19 and J is TRBJ2-2; D unclear. The CDR3 totals 14 residues. Germline assignment: CDR1 LNHDA and CDR2 SQIVND (reference sequence). Trimming stripped 9 bases from V and 6 bases from J, with 17 bases between. CDR3 nucleotides: TGTGCCAGCAAGACTCTTGCTACATCCGGGGAGCTGTTTTTT. Translation gives CASKTLATSGELFF. The whole variable domain, remainder taken from reference TRBV19 and TRBJ2-2, is DGGITQSPKYLFRKEGQNVTLSCEQNLNHDAMYWYRQDPGQGLRLIYYSQIVNDFQKGDIAEGYSVSREKKESFPLTVTSAQKNPTAFYLCASKTLATSGELFFGEGSRLTVL.

The rearrangement uses TRBV9 and TRBJ1-1; 10 nucleotides line up with TRBD1. The CDR3 runs to 15 residues. CDR1 and CDR2 (germline): SGDLS, YYNGEE. The V and J ends lost 4 bases and 1 base, in that order; junction bases with no gene match: 4. This CDR3 is CASSRDRGENTEAFF. The DNA of the CDR3 is TGTGCCAGCAGCCGGGACAGGGGAGAGAACACTGAAGCTTTCTTT.

V gene TRBV9 combines with J gene TRBJ1-4, with 11 bases fitting TRBD1. Germline lookup yields CDR1 SGDLS and CDR2 YYNGEE. There are 16 residues in the CDR3. V trimming: 4 bases; J trimming: 7 bases; junction bases outside the gene matches: 9. The CDR3 sequence: CASSPGQGGGSEKLFF. DNA for the CDR3: TGTGCCAGCAGCCCGGGACAGGGGGGGGGAAGTGAAAAACTGTTTTTT.

The rearrangement uses TRBV5-6 and TRBJ2-3; D remains ambiguous. Germline CDR1 is SGHDT and CDR2 is YYEEEE. Trimming shortened V by 3 bases and J by 0 bases, and 5 bases separated the two germline ends. The CDR3 loop spans 13 amino acids. The CDR3 loop is CASSSYSTDTQYF. The DNA of the CDR3 is TGTGCCAGCAGCTCCTACAGCACAGATACGCAGTATTTT. The whole variable domain, remainder taken from reference TRBV5-6 and TRBJ2-3, is DAGVTQSPTHLIKTRGQQVTLRCSPKSGHDTVSWYQQALGQGPQFIFQYYEEEERQRGNFPDRFSGHQFPNYSSELNVNALLLGDSALYLCASSSYSTDTQYFGPGTRLTVL.

J is TRBJ2-7 and V is TRBV5-1; 8 positions agree with TRBD2. Looked up from germline, CDR1 is SGHRS and CDR2 is YFSETQ. The CDR3 is made up of 14 amino acids. V trimming: 4 bases; J trimming: 5 bases; junction bases outside the gene matches: 8. The CDR3 DNA is TGCGCCAGCAGCGACGGGGGGGGCCTCGACGAGCAGTACTTC. Its translation: CASSDGGGLDEQYF.

The gene calls are TRBV19 and TRBJ2-1; maybe TRBD2 (5 bases). Trimming took off 6 bases at V and 9 bases at J, with 18 bases between the two ends. The CDR3 totals 14 residues. CDR1 LNHDA and CDR2 SQIVND come from the germline V gene (reference sequence). Here the CDR3 DNA reads TGTGCCAGTAGCCAGCGGACTTCTCGGGGTGAGCAGTTCTTC. Protein product: CASSQRTSRGEQFF.

The genes are TRBV18 and TRBJ2-1; TRBD2 is a possible D gene (5 bases). CDR3 length equals 12 residues. V was shortened by 2 bases and J by 8 bases, with 7 bases between the two germline ends. The V gene's germline CDR1 is KGHSH and CDR2 LQKENI. CDR3 sequence: CASSPGRDEQFF. CDR3 bases: TGTGCCAGCTCACCAGGGCGGGATGAGCAGTTCTTC.

The chain employs TRBV19 and TRBJ2-1; D remains unclear. The CDR3 contains 14 residues. The germline gives CDR1 LNHDA, CDR2 SQIVND (reference sequence). V was cut by 5 bases and J by 0 bases, with 8 bases left in between. The CDR3 sequence is CASSVSSSYNEQFF. The CDR3 nucleotides read TGTGCCAGTAGTGTATCCAGCTCCTACAATGAGCAGTTCTTC.

This clone was recorded a few times. The chain joins TRBV5-4 to TRBJ1-6, with D unclear. The germline CDR1 and CDR2 sequences are SGHNT and YYREEE (reference sequence). The CDR3 totals 13 residues. V was cut by 0 bases and J by 7 bases, with 5 bases left in between. The CDR3 DNA is TGTGCCAGCAGCTTGGAGGTAAATTCACCCCTCCACTTT. Encoded protein: CASSLEVNSPLHF.

This chain connects TRBV15 to TRBJ2-1, with a possible D match to TRBD1 (6 bases). Per germline, CDR1 LNHNV and CDR2 YYDKDF (reference sequence). Trimming shortened V by 1 base and J by 5 bases, and 15 bases separated the two germline ends. There are 16 residues in the CDR3. The CDR3 nucleotides read TGTGCCACCAGCAGAGCAGGGCAGGGGAGAAACAATGAGCAGTTCTTC. As protein: CATSRAGQGRNNEQFF.

The rearrangement uses TRBV19 and TRBJ2-5; no firm D call. The CDR3 loop spans 11 amino acids. Germline V gene lookup returns CDR1 LNHDA and CDR2 SQIVND (reference sequence). The V end lost 3 bases, the J end lost 1 base, and 0 bases lay between the germline ends. This CDR3 reads CASSIQETQYF. In nucleotides, the CDR3 is TGTGCCAGTAGTATCCAAGAGACCCAGTACTTC.

The CDR3, as DNA: TGTGCCAGCAGTGAAAGGGCGGATAATTCACCCCTCCACTTT. It translates to CASSERADNSPLHF. V is TRBV6-1 and J is TRBJ1-6; D is undetermined. CDR3 length: 14 residues. V lost 2 bases to trimming and J lost 5 bases, with 7 bases between them. The V gene's germline CDR1 is MNHNS and CDR2 SASEGT.

This clone appeared a few times. J is TRBJ1-2 and V is TRBV6-5; D unresolved. The V and J ends lost 6 bases and 5 bases respectively, with 10 bases between them. Germline V gene lookup returns CDR1 MNHEY and CDR2 SVGAGI. This CDR3 has 12 residues. The CDR3 nucleotides are TGTGCCAGCAGCCCCGGGCGGTATGGCTACACCTTC. This translates into CASSPGRYGYTF.

The genes are TRBV6-5 and TRBJ1-4, with D perhaps matching TRBD1 (5 bases). V gave up 3 bases and J gave up 8 bases, with 16 bases separating them. The length of the CDR3 is 15 residues. Germline assignment: CDR1 MNHEY and CDR2 SVGAGI. This CDR3 is CASSYGAGRDEKLFF. Written as DNA, the CDR3 is TGTGCCAGCAGTTATGGGGCAGGGCGTGACGAAAAACTGTTTTTT.

V is TRBV29-1 and J is TRBJ2-5; TRBD2 matches 9 bases. The CDR3 is made up of 13 amino acids. V lost 5 bases to trimming and J lost 5 bases; unmatched junction nucleotides: 6. From germline, CDR1 is SQVTM and CDR2 ANQGSEA. This CDR3 reads CSVRRGGGETQYF. As DNA, the CDR3 is TGCAGCGTTAGGCGGGGGGGCGGGGAGACCCAGTACTTC.

The genes are TRBV18 and TRBJ2-3; either TRBD1 or TRBD2 may supply D (6 bases each). Germline loops: CDR1 KGHSH, CDR2 LQKENI. This CDR3 spans 15 amino acids. The germline V and J ends were trimmed by 6 bases and 1 base, with 14 bases remaining between them. The CDR3 DNA is TGTGCCAGCTCCCAAGCGAGGGGGGGCACAGATACGCAGTATTTT. Protein sequence: CASSQARGGTDTQYF.

The chain uses TRBV27 and TRBJ1-2; 8 nucleotides agree with TRBD1. CDR1 is MNHEY and CDR2 is SMNVEV in the germline V gene (reference sequence). V lost 6 bases, J lost 6 bases, and 12 bases stayed unmatched. The CDR3 contains 15 residues. This CDR3 reads CASRDRVGTMNGYTF. CDR3 DNA sequence: TGTGCCAGCAGGGACAGGGTCGGGACTATGAATGGCTACACCTTC.